One T cell receptor (beta chain) is described in this entry. Antigen unknown. Clones were sequenced by immunoSEQ multiplex PCR, and TCRdb holds only the in-frame ones, with some missing. There are more than 95,000 clones in the sample; approximately 93% occur only once, and under 3.5% lies in the top ten. This sample was taken from a study of T cell responses to AZD1222 COVID-19 vaccine. Notes on the study in general: Spike-spanning, vaccine-associated CD4 TCRs were dominant at 160-218 and 743-854. Just a handful of people given AZD1222 tested seropositive at baseline. Increased Spike-specific TCR breadth and depth were observed after two AZD1222 doses. Among spike-specific TCRs, nearly half reportedly target unmutated variant regions.

CDR1 is LNHDA and CDR2 is SQIVND in the germline V gene (reference sequence). Trimming at V came to 5 bases and at J to 7 bases, leaving 7 bases not matched to a gene. The CDR3 has 14 amino acids. V and J are TRBV19 and TRBJ1-5, with 8 bases matching TRBD1. This specimen was peripheral blood, taken on day 0 of AZD1222 vaccination. The sequence was obtained from an adult in good health. DNA of the CDR3: TGTGCCAGTAGTCCCGGACAGGGTGGGCAGCCCCAGCATTTT. Translating gives CASSPGQGGQPQHF.